These T cell receptor beta chains were read from a single sample in a study of cytomegalovirus exposure and HLA in healthy donors. Here immunoSEQ multiplex PCR was the method, and the copy in TCRdb shows in-frame clones only, minus some. This sample has about 160,000 clones, with over 65% found just once. The specimen was PBMCs. The receptor source for this set is a man aged 40-50 years in good health and CMV-seropositive. The CDR3 runs from the conserved cysteine through the conserved F or W. A D gene is named only where the DNA matches it firmly. Not all rows give a size; the values are once, few, many and, for expanded clones, a class.

d_call	clone_size	j_call	v_call	cdr3_aa	cdr3_nt
TRBD2	-	TRBJ2-5	TRBV7-6	CASSLAVSGNQETQYF	TGTGCCAGCAGCTTAGCAGTTAGCGGGAATCAGGAGACCCAGTACTTC
TRBD2	-	TRBJ2-5	TRBV2	CASSGGGLERETQYF	TGTGCCAGCAGTGGGGGGGGACTAGAGCGAGAGACCCAGTACTTC
TRBD2	few	TRBJ2-3	TRBV7-9	CSSSSGLAGASDTQYF	TGTTCCAGCAGCTCGGGACTAGCGGGAGCATCCGATACGCAGTATTTT
-	-	TRBJ1-6	TRBV28	CASSPRTVLNSPLHF	TGTGCCAGCAGTCCTCGGACAGTTTTAAATTCACCCCTCCACTTT
-	-	TRBJ1-4	TRBV28	CASNSGEKLFF	TGTGCCAGCAATAGTGGTGAAAAACTGTTTTTT
-	-	TRBJ1-1	TRBV11-2	CASSLGLPAEAFF	TGTGCCAGCAGCTTAGGACTGCCGGCAGAAGCTTTCTTT
TRBD2	-	TRBJ2-1	TRBV20-1	CSAGTSGEQFF	TGCAGTGCTGGGACTAGCGGTGAGCAGTTCTTC
-	-	TRBJ2-7	TRBV5-1	CASSSGHEIYEQYF	TGCGCCAGCAGCTCCGGACATGAAATCTACGAGCAGTACTTC
-	-	TRBJ1-1	TRBV7-8	CASSLQGGDTGAFF	TGTGCCAGCAGCTTACAGGGAGGGGACACTGGAGCTTTCTTT
TRBD2	-	TRBJ2-5	TRBV7-2	CASSARTSGLGETQYF	TGTGCCAGCAGCGCCCGGACTAGCGGGTTAGGTGAGACCCAGTACTTC
TRBD2	-	TRBJ2-2	TRBV27	CASSQPGLAGAGELFF	TGTGCCAGCAGCCAACCGGGACTAGCGGGAGCCGGGGAGCTGTTTTTT
TRBD2	-	TRBJ2-2	TRBV5-6	CASSLAARGTGELFF	TGTGCCAGCAGCCTAGCGGCCCGGGGGACCGGGGAGCTGTTTTTT
-	-	TRBJ1-4	TRBV10-3	CASKGGQGEKLFF	TGTGCCTCAAAGGGGGGGCAGGGAGAAAAACTGTTTTTT
-	-	TRBJ1-1	TRBV19	CASSFFRTEAFF	TGTGCCAGTAGTTTTTTTCGCACTGAAGCTTTCTTT
TRBD1	-	TRBJ2-5	TRBV7-9	CASSLPGQGPETQYF	TGTGCCAGCAGCCTCCCCGGACAGGGGCCGGAGACCCAGTACTTC
TRBD2	-	TRBJ2-3	TRBV4-1	CASSQDLAGGTDTQYF	TGCGCCAGCAGCCAAGATCTAGCGGGAGGCACAGATACGCAGTATTTT
TRBD2	-	TRBJ2-1	TRBV27	CASSSGTSGYNEQFF	TGTGCCAGCAGTTCAGGGACTAGCGGCTACAATGAGCAGTTCTTC
-	few	TRBJ2-1	TRBV5-4	CASSPRAVGYNEQFF	TGTGCCAGCAGCCCGAGGGCTGTGGGGTACAATGAGCAGTTCTTC
-	-	TRBJ2-1	TRBV7-6	CASSSGGKSSYNEQFF	TGTGCCAGCAGCTCGGGCGGGAAAAGCTCCTACAATGAGCAGTTCTTC
TRBD1	-	TRBJ1-1	TRBV5-1	CASSWDRSPGTEAFF	TGCGCCAGCAGCTGGGACAGGTCCCCGGGAACTGAAGCTTTCTTT
TRBD2	once	TRBJ2-1	TRBV7-2	CASSLGPSGGNEQFF	TGTGCCAGCAGCTTAGGGCCTAGCGGGGGCAATGAGCAGTTCTTC
TRBD1	-	TRBJ1-2	TRBV7-2	CASSPDRGRSGYTF	TGTGCCAGCAGCCCAGACAGGGGGCGGAGTGGCTACACCTTC
-	-	TRBJ2-3	TRBV5-1	CASSLKPGVVKDTQYF	TGCGCCAGCAGCTTGAAGCCGGGAGTAGTAAAAGATACGCAGTATTTT
-	few	TRBJ1-2	TRBV29-1	CSVAERGYTF	TGCAGCGTTGCCGAGCGGGGCTACACCTTC
TRBD1	-	TRBJ2-7	TRBV7-6	CASSLSGTGLSEQYF	TGTGCCAGCAGCTTAAGTGGGACAGGTTTAAGCGAGCAGTACTTC
TRBD1	-	TRBJ2-5	TRBV5-1	CASRSPDRGEETQYF	TGCGCCAGCAGGTCCCCCGACAGGGGGGAAGAGACCCAGTACTTC
TRBD2	-	TRBJ2-1	TRBV5-4	CASSWGTSGGYEQFF	TGTGCCAGCAGCTGGGGGACTAGCGGGGGCTATGAGCAGTTCTTC
TRBD1	-	TRBJ1-2	TRBV13	CASSLDRVNGYTF	TGTGCCAGCAGCCTGGACAGGGTTAATGGCTACACCTTC
-	-	TRBJ2-5	TRBV14	CASRSQGTETQYF	TGTGCCAGCAGATCTCAGGGGACGGAGACCCAGTACTTC
-	few	TRBJ2-4	TRBV6-5	CASSYSRRGAKNIQYF	TGTGCCAGCAGTTACTCGCGCAGGGGAGCCAAAAACATTCAGTACTTC
TRBD2	-	TRBJ2-7	TRBV6-6	CASSYDGRNEQYF	TGTGCCAGCAGTTACGACGGGAGGAACGAGCAGTACTTC
-	-	TRBJ1-1	TRBV7-9	CASSPRGADTEAFF	TGTGCCAGCAGCCCCCGGGGGGCGGACACTGAAGCTTTCTTT
-	-	TRBJ2-1	TRBV28	CASSFGPWASEQFF	TGTGCCAGCAGTTTTGGGCCCTGGGCCAGTGAGCAGTTCTTC
-	-	TRBJ2-3	TRBV5-6	CASSRGTTDTQYF	TGTGCCAGCAGCAGGGGTACAACAGATACGCAGTATTTT
TRBD1	few	TRBJ1-2	TRBV10-3	CAIRDNPGRQGAPDYGYTF	TGTGCCATCAGGGACAACCCCGGAAGGCAGGGGGCCCCAGACTATGGCTACACCTTC
TRBD2	-	TRBJ2-3	TRBV7-9	CAVKEGTTFTDTQYF	TGTGCCGTAAAAGAGGGGACTACTTTCACAGATACGCAGTATTTT
-	few	TRBJ1-4	TRBV15	CATSSPSGEKLFF	TGTGCCACCAGCAGCCCGAGCGGGGAAAAACTGTTTTTT
TRBD2	once	TRBJ2-3	TRBV9	CASSATSGRAGSTDTQYF	TGTGCCAGCAGCGCGACTAGCGGGAGGGCGGGAAGCACAGATACGCAGTATTTT
TRBD2	-	TRBJ2-7	TRBV5-1	CASSLGTSGRGGSYEQYF	TGCGCCAGCAGCTTGGGGACTAGCGGGAGGGGGGGCTCCTACGAGCAGTACTTC
TRBD2	-	TRBJ2-3	TRBV4-2	CASSQDTAAGAGGTQYF	TGTGCCAGCAGCCAAGATACAGCGGCGGGGGCGGGAGGGACGCAGTATTTT